The sequence of this T cell receptor (beta chain) was determined in a study of Ad26.COV2.S vaccination and SARS-CoV-2 variants. Treatment of the sample: some 20 received Ad26.COV2.S at low or high dose, single or two shots; a few received placebo; per-sample allocation not given. Day 63 after the first vaccine or placebo injection was the time point for sampling. Produced via immunoSEQ multiplex PCR; TCRdb's table is partial and in-frame only. Of more than 400,000 clones detected, about 90% appear once; the ten largest clones hold more than 3.5%. Sequenced here: peripheral blood, sampled in a trial of Ad26.COV2.S vaccine versus placebo. The clonotype was recovered from a person between 18 and 60 years old who received the Ad26.COV2.S COVID-19 vaccine or a placebo.

This CDR3 is CSVAGTQGAFF. Written as DNA, the CDR3 is TGCAGCGTCGCCGGGACCCAGGGGGCGTTCTTC. V gene TRBV29-1 combines with J gene TRBJ2-1; 8 bases match TRBD1. CDR1 is SQVTM, CDR2 ANQGSEA, per germline. This CDR3 contains 11 residues. Trimming took 6 bases from V and 15 from J; bases not matched to a gene: 10.